A single sample gave rise to the 29 T cell receptor delta chains below, sequenced in a study of gamma-delta chains in newborns, infants, children. TCRdb re-identified clones in the reads via CATT. Of 950 to 1,500 delta-chain clones in the sample, around 3.4% were seen once. The sequenced material came from blood. These receptors all stem from a child who was a newborn, infant or young child, either healthy, febrile or measles-vaccinated (not recorded which).

As regards this clone: TCRdb's protein for this DNA is that of a much larger clone and differs from the translation at residue 14, likely a read error; the protein shown is the DNA translation. This chain connects TRDV2 to TRDJ3; TRDD3 aligns across 7 bases. The CDR3 length is 16 residues. Germline CDR1 reads GEAIGNYY; CDR2 reads EKD. CDR3 in DNA: TGTGCCTGTGACTGGGGGAGCTCCTGGGACACCCGACAGACGTTTTTC. It yields the protein CACDWGSSWDTRQTFF.

This clone is categorized as large. The sample carries other DNA sequences with the same CDR3. This chain joins TRDV1 and TRDJ1, with TRDD3 identical over 11 bases. The V gene's germline CDR1 is TSWWSYY and CDR2 QGS. CDR3 length equals 19 residues. Trimming at V came to 7 bases and at J to 0 bases, leaving 16 bases not matched to a gene. The CDR3 DNA follows: TGTGCTCTTGCGAGGAGGGGCGTACTGGGGGATATGTACACCGATAAACTCATCTTT. It specifies CALARRGVLGDMYTDKLIF.

With respect to this clone: The protein held in TCRdb is that of a much larger clone and does not match this DNA's translation at residue 2, likely because of a read error; the protein shown is translated from the DNA. The chain couples TRDV1 to TRDJ1; 9 bases are shared with TRDD3. The CDR3 has 14 amino acids. The germline CDR1 and CDR2 sequences are TSWWSYY and QGS. The CDR3 DNA reads TGTTCTCTTGGTACTGGGGGACCCACCGATAAACTCATCTTT. The encoded protein is CSLGTGGPTDKLIF.

This clone was found a few times. J is TRDJ1 and V is TRDV2; 9 bases align to TRDD3. CDR3 length: 14 residues. V dropped 1 base and J dropped 11; count of bases not matched to a gene: 10. Germline CDR1 reads GEAIGNYY; CDR2 reads EKD. The CDR3, as DNA: TGTGCCTGTGACACTTGGGGGATAAGAGGTAAGCTCATCTTT. This gives the protein CACDTWGIRGKLIF.

This clone is categorized as large (0.1 to 1%). The same CDR3 arises from other DNA sequences in this sample as well. V and J are TRDV2 and TRDJ3, with 10 bases fitting TRDD3. The germline gives CDR1 GEAIGNYY, CDR2 EKD. The CDR3 length is 18 residues. V lost 0 bases to trimming and J lost 0 bases; unmatched junction nucleotides: 1. As DNA, the CDR3 is TGTGCCTGTGACACCCTGGGGGATAACTCCTGGGACACCCGACAGATGTTTTTC. Translating gives CACDTLGDNSWDTRQMFF.

Points on this clone: It differs at one base from a far larger clone, so likely a read error. The chain joins TRDV2 to TRDJ1; 8 nucleotides align to TRDD3. Germline CDR1 is GEAIGNYY and CDR2 is EKD. V was clipped by 7 bases and J by 1 base; unmatched bases: 10. The CDR3 sequence is 15 residues long. As DNA, the CDR3 is TGTGCCTGCCATACTGGGGGTCCGTGCACCGATAAACTCATCTTT. Protein: CACHTGGPCTDKLIF.

This clone turned up a few times. V gene TRDV1 combines with J gene TRDJ1; TRDD3 matches 12 bases. CDR3 length: 20 residues. Germline CDR1 TSWWSYY, CDR2 QGS. V lost 2 bases and J lost 0; bases outside the gene matches: 13. CDR3 in amino acids: CALGELVIWGIRGYTDKLIF. The CDR3 nucleotides are TGTGCTCTTGGGGAATTAGTAATCTGGGGGATACGGGGGTACACCGATAAACTCATCTTT.

This clone was seen more than once but under ten times. A far larger clone is a single base away, which makes a read error likely. CDR3 DNA: TGTGCCTGTGGCAGGGGGATACGCACCGATAAACTCATCTTT. This translates into CACGRGIRTDKLIF. V and J are TRDV2 and TRDJ1; 10 bases fit TRDD3. This CDR3 is 14 amino acids long. CDR1 and CDR2 from the germline V gene are GEAIGNYY and EKD. V gave up 5 bases and J gave up 1 base; unmatched junction bases: 3.

This chain joins TRDV1 and TRDJ1, with 12 bases matching TRDD3. Germline CDR1 TSWWSYY, CDR2 QGS. Germline trimming cut 2 bases from V and 1 base from J; bases unmatched to any gene: 26. This CDR3 is 24 amino acids long. CDR3 region: CALGEWPSPLPHTGGYPCTDKLIF. The CDR3 nucleotides are TGTGCTCTTGGGGAATGGCCTTCCCCCCTCCCTCATACTGGGGGATACCCGTGCACCGATAAACTCATCTTT.

This clone came up a few times. This sequence joins TRDV3 and TRDJ1, with D possibly being TRDD3 (5 bases). In germline, CDR1 is TVYSNPD, CDR2 GDNSRS (reference sequence). This CDR3 contains 13 residues. Trimming took off 5 bases at V and 3 bases at J, with 16 bases between the two ends. The CDR3 sequence is CAVSGGLPDKLIF. CDR3 sequence (DNA): TGTGCCGTCTCAGGGGGCCTCCCCGATAAACTCATCTTT.

Concerning this clone itself: It is likely a read error: a sequence one base away is far more abundant. At the DNA level, this CDR3 is encoded by other sequences in the same sample as well. CDR3 DNA: TGTGCCTGCGACACCGTGAGTCGATTCTCACGCTTATTCGGTAAACTCATCTTT. This codes for CACDTVSRFSRLFGKLIF. The chain combines TRDV2 with TRDJ1; D not resolved. CDR1 GEAIGNYY and CDR2 EKD come from the germline V gene. CDR3 size: 18 residues.

This sequence joins TRDV2 and TRDJ3; 7 bases are shared with TRDD3. The CDR3 spans 19 residues. Germline loops: CDR1 GEAIGNYY, CDR2 EKD. The J segment lost 4 bases and the V segment lost 2 bases, leaving 13 bases of the junction unmatched. CDR3 region: CACDRPLGIGSWDTRQMFF. The CDR3 bases are TGTGCCTGTGACAGACCCTTGGGGATAGGGTCGTGGGACACCCGACAGATGTTTTTC.

By share, this clone counts as large. At the DNA level, this CDR3 is encoded by other sequences in the same sample as well. The V gene is TRDV2, the J gene TRDJ3; 8 bases line up with TRDD3. Trimming cost V 0 bases and J 8 bases; bases outside gene matches: 26. The CDR3 contains 23 residues. Germline assignment: CDR1 GEAIGNYY and CDR2 EKD. The CDR3 DNA follows: TGTGCCTGTGACACCCTGGAGGGGCCCCCAAGGGAGTACTGGGGGCGCAACACCCGACAGATGTTTTTC. Translation gives CACDTLEGPPREYWGRNTRQMFF.

This clone appeared a few times. A far more abundant clone sits one base away, making this likely a read error. Other nucleotide sequences from this sample produce the same CDR3. The chain recombines TRDV2 with TRDJ3; 10 positions match TRDD3. The CDR3 has 21 amino acids. CDR1 GEAIGNYY and CDR2 EKD come from the germline V gene. The CDR3 bases are TGTGCCTGTGACGAGACTGGGGGATCCTCGCTTAGCTCCTGGGACACCCGGCAGATGTTTTTC. This codes for CACDETGGSSLSSWDTRQMFF.

With regard to this clone: TCRdb pairs this DNA with a much larger clone's protein that differs at residue 4, likely a read error; the protein shown was translated from the DNA. The chain is built from TRDV2 and TRDJ2; 9 nucleotides align to TRDD3. The CDR3 has 14 residues. V lost 5 bases to trimming and J lost 2 bases; unmatched junction nucleotides: 2. Germline V gene sequence: CDR1 GEAIGNYY, CDR2 EKD. In nucleotides, the CDR3 is TGTGCCTGTGCTACTGGGGGATTGACAGCACAACTCTTCTTT. It translates to CACATGGLTAQLFF.

By frequency in the sample, this clone is large (0.1 to 1%). Other DNA sequences in this sample translate to the same CDR3. This chain links TRDV1 with TRDJ1, with 12 bases matching TRDD3. The CDR3 has 22 residues. Germline loops: CDR1 TSWWSYY, CDR2 QGS. After removal of 3 bases from V and 1 base from J, the junction contained 21 bases not matched to a gene. CDR3 sequence: CALGERLPSPVLGDTCTDKLIF. Here the CDR3 DNA reads TGTGCTCTTGGGGAGCGCCTTCCTTCTCCCGTACTGGGGGATACTTGCACCGATAAACTCATCTTT.

This clone was seen only a few times. A read error may explain this, as a much larger clone is one base away. This same CDR3 is encoded by further DNA sequences in the sample. The chain links TRDV3 to TRDJ3, with 7 bases aligning to TRDD3. The CDR3 has 18 amino acids. Germline CDR1 and CDR2: TVYSNPD and GDNSRS (reference sequence). J was trimmed by 4 bases and V by 0 bases; bases with no gene match: 12. The CDR3 nucleotides are TGTGCCTTTAGTACTGGGGACCCTAACTCTTGGGACACCCGACAGATGTTTTTC. Its translation is CAFSTGDPNSWDTRQMFF.

In the case of this clone: A far larger clone is one nucleotide away, so this likely arose from a read error. The J gene is TRDJ2, the V gene TRDV1, with a weak D call TRDD2 (6 bases). The V gene's germline CDR1 is TSWWSYY and CDR2 QGS. The CDR3 has 17 residues. CDR3 in DNA: TGTGCTCTTGGGGAACCATCCCTTCCACCTTTGTCAGCACAACTCTTCTTT. This translates into CALGEPSLPPLSAQLFF.

Judged by abundance, this clone is hyperexpanded. At the DNA level, this CDR3 is encoded by other sequences in the same sample as well. The chain links TRDV2 to TRDJ1; 8 bases match TRDD3. The length of the CDR3 is 15 residues. Germline CDR1 is GEAIGNYY and CDR2 is EKD. V shed 7 bases, J shed 0 bases, and the junction held 9 bases outside the gene matches. Here the CDR3 DNA reads TGTGCCTGCCATACTGGGGGTCCGTACACCGATAAACTCATCTTT. This codes for CACHTGGPYTDKLIF.

This clone was seen a handful of times. This probably arose from a read error, given a far larger clone one base away. The chain couples TRDV2 to TRDJ1; the match to TRDD3 covers 8 bases. V was pared by 2 bases and J by 0 bases, with 13 bases of the junction left unmatched. CDR1 is GEAIGNYY, CDR2 EKD, per germline. The CDR3 is 18 residues long. CDR3 sequence (DNA): TGTGCCTGTGACAAGGCGGTGGGGGATTTAGGGGACACCGATAAACTCATCTTT. This encodes CACDKAVGDLGDTDKLIF.

About this clone: Since a far larger clone is one base different, this is likely a read error. The J gene is TRDJ1, the V gene TRDV2; 8 bases fit TRDD3. V shed 3 bases and J 10 bases; nucleotides not matched to a gene: 6. This CDR3 comprises 12 residues. The germline gives CDR1 GEAIGNYY, CDR2 EKD. CDR3 in DNA: TGTGCCTGTGACCCTGGGGGAGCCAGACTCATCTTT. Its translation: CACDPGGARLIF.

This clone is categorized as large. Other DNA sequences in this specimen translate into the identical CDR3. J is TRDJ1 and V is TRDV1; D possibly corresponds to TRDD3 (6 bases). Per germline, CDR1 TSWWSYY and CDR2 QGS. V was clipped by 1 base and J by 7 bases, with 10 bases between them. The CDR3 covers 13 residues. The CDR3, as DNA: TGTGCTCTTGGGGAACCTGTACTGGGTAAACTCATCTTT. The encoded protein is CALGEPVLGKLIF.

This clone turned up a few times. A far bigger clonotype differs at one base, so this is likely a read error. This sample also contains other DNA sequences that code for the same CDR3. This CDR3 is CACDRLGDTFAWDTRQMFF. The CDR3 nucleotides read TGTGCCTGTGACAGACTGGGGGATACGTTTGCCTGGGACACCCGACAGATGTTTTTT. The chain combines TRDV2 with TRDJ3, with 13 bases fitting TRDD3. Germline V gene data show CDR1 as GEAIGNYY and CDR2 as EKD. The CDR3 loop spans 19 amino acids.

This clone showed up just a few times. The germline gene is not matched at one end of the junction; a read error may be the cause. This specimen includes other DNA sequences encoding the same CDR3. Here the CDR3 DNA reads TGTGCTCTCGGGGAAAGCCTCCCCCACATTGGGGGTCATTCGTACACCGATAAACTCATCTTT. Encoded protein: CALGESLPHIGGHSYTDKLIF. The chain combines TRDV1 with TRDJ1, with TRDD3 as a possible D gene (6 bases). Germline CDR1 TSWWSYY, CDR2 QGS. CDR3 length: 21 residues.

Sample share makes this clone medium-sized. The chain combines TRDV3 with TRDJ3; tentatively, D is TRDD3 (5 bases). CDR1 and CDR2 from the germline V gene are TVYSNPD and GDNSRS (reference sequence). CDR3 length: 17 amino acids. The germline V and J ends were trimmed by 2 bases and 0 bases, with 14 bases remaining between them. The CDR3 DNA reads as TGTGCCTTTCCCGGGGGCCTTAGCTCCTGGGACACCCGACAGATGTTTTTC. Protein sequence: CAFPGGLSSWDTRQMFF.

About this clone itself: This probably arose from a read error, given a far larger clone one base away. This sequence joins TRDV1 and TRDJ2, with 8 nucleotides matching TRDD3. V lost 2 bases, J lost 3 bases, and 14 bases stayed unmatched. There are 19 residues in the CDR3. From germline, CDR1 is TSWWSYY and CDR2 QGS. The CDR3 sequence: CALGEIDWGMTHLTAQLFF. In nucleotides, the CDR3 is TGTGCTCTTGGGGAAATCGATTGGGGGATGACACACCTGACAGCACAACTCTTCTTT.

This clone was seen more than once but under ten times. The translation of this DNA and the TCRdb protein of a much larger clone differ at residue 8, probably owing to a read error; the protein shown here is translated from the DNA. The CDR3 DNA reads TGTGCCTGTGACCCGATAGGCCGGGACACCCGACAGATGTTTTTC. It translates to CACDPIGRDTRQMFF. The chain employs TRDV2 and TRDJ3; D gene uncertain. Trimming took off 3 bases at V and 5 bases at J, with 10 bases between the two ends. Germline CDR1 and CDR2: GEAIGNYY and EKD. The length of the CDR3 is 15 residues.

This clone came up a few times. The chain combines TRDV2 with TRDJ3; 13 bases agree with TRDD3. The germline V gene has CDR1 GEAIGNYY and CDR2 EKD. CDR3 length: 19 amino acids. The trim removed 0 bases at V and 3 bases at J, leaving 4 bases unmatched. The CDR3 is CACDTVLGDTDWDTRQMFF. The CDR3 nucleotides read TGTGCCTGTGACACCGTACTGGGGGATACGGACTGGGACACCCGACAGATGTTTTTC.

Points on this clone: A read error is the likely source, as a far larger clone sits one nucleotide away. This rearrangement joins TRDV2 to TRDJ3, with TRDD3 matching 11 bases. Germline V gene data show CDR1 as GEAIGNYY and CDR2 as EKD. The CDR3 loop spans 20 amino acids. J gave up 5 bases and V 0 bases, and 11 bases lay outside the gene matches. In DNA form, the CDR3 reads TGTGCCTGTGACACCGGGGCTGGGGGATACCAGTCCCGGGACACCCGACAGATGTTTTTC. Its protein is CACDTGAGGYQSRDTRQMFF.